This TCR beta chain was identified during a study of cytomegalovirus exposure and HLA in healthy donors. Libraries were prepared by immunoSEQ multiplex PCR; TCRdb keeps only in-frame clonotypes and omits some of them. The table has about 250,000 clones, roughly 87% seen once. Worth noting for this clone: Its antigen is unidentified.

Trimming stripped 0 bases from V and 2 bases from J, with 8 bases between. The CDR3 covers 14 residues. Germline V CDR1 and CDR2: LNHNV, YYDKDF (reference sequence). Study outcomes and limitations: Cytomegalovirus association was assigned to 170 or so TCR beta chains. There were some public TCRs occurring in many donors, but most TCR sequences were rare.

The specimen sequenced was PBMCs. The TCR sequence derives from a man between 18 and 29 years old in good health and CMV-seropositive. V is TRBV15 and J is TRBJ2-7; D ambiguous. CDR3 region: CATSRDRATYEQYF. In DNA form, the CDR3 reads TGTGCCACCAGCAGAGATCGAGCTACCTACGAGCAGTACTTC.